Reported below is one T cell receptor (beta chain). Its antigen is not known. Assay used: immunoSEQ multiplex PCR; TCRdb lists only in-frame clones, some missing. The sample has around 19,000 clones; over 75% are singletons. Allogeneic regulatory or mature dendritic cells were co-cultured for 5 days with CFSE-labeled sorted T cells at 1:10. The CDR3 sequence is 15 residues long. The V gene lost 3 bases and the J gene lost 2 bases, with 12 bases spanning the gap. Germline CDR1 is SGHNT and CDR2 is YYREEE (reference sequence). This entry comes from a study of regulatory dendritic cells for organ transplantation. Study as a whole: Dendritic cell cultures received LPS on day 6. Whole-study findings and limits: Memory T cells were less diverse than naive, with memory CD8+ most oligoclonal.

The sequencing sample was made of naive CD4+ T cells from blood cultured with regulatory dendritic cells. The subset here: CD45RA+ naive T cells. The gene calls are TRBV5-4 and TRBJ2-4, with D perhaps given as TRBD1 or TRBD2 (5 bases each). The sequence was collected from a human donor in good health. CDR3 region: CASSSGRDTKNIQYF. The CDR3 bases are TGTGCCAGCAGCTCGGGGCGAGATACCAAAAACATTCAGTACTTC.